The T cell receptor (beta chain) under discussion was sequenced for a study of blood T cell repertoires in COVID-19. In the study overall: Sites in the United States, Italy and Spain provided acute and convalescent COVID-19 samples.

In the study's own analysis: Estimated nucleated cell counts came from reference gene primer amplification. Measured with immunoSEQ multiplex PCR; TCRdb has only the in-frame clones, and not every one. The DNA was the basis for D and trimming; V, J and clone size are from that table. The sample lists some 340,000 clones; around 84% were seen once. The V gene end was trimmed by 3 bases and the J gene end by 10 bases; junction bases not matched to a gene: 11. The CDR3 runs 15 residues. Germline V gene data show CDR1 as MGHDK and CDR2 as SYGVNS. This TCR was recovered from a woman younger than 35 with acute or convalescent COVID-19. Input material: peripheral blood. This chain links TRBV25-1 with TRBJ2-4; TRBD2 matches at 8 bases. The CDR3 DNA follows: TGTGCCAGCAGTGAGGGACTAGGGGGATGGGGAATTCAGTACTTC. Protein: CASSEGLGGWGIQYF.